This TCR beta chain came from a study of cytomegalovirus exposure and HLA in healthy donors. Study-wide findings and caveats: Being indistinguishable, some V segments were excluded, TRBV6-2 and TRBV6-3 among them. Approximately 160 TCR beta chains were listed as cytomegalovirus-associated.

This PCR relied on a set of 60 Vbeta primers and 13 Jbeta primers. TCRdb's copy holds only in-frame clones and misses some; the assay was immunoSEQ multiplex PCR. The sample holds under 130,000 clones; approximately 82% are singletons and the top ten take 7% to 10%. Concerning this clone itself: Antigen: not known.

The CDR3 length is 13 residues. The V and J ends lost 6 bases and 5 bases, in that order; junction bases with no gene match: 5. The germline gives CDR1 SQVTM, CDR2 ANQGSEA. The TCR sequence derives from a man between 35 and 55 years old in good health and CMV-seropositive. The chain joins TRBV29-1 to TRBJ2-5, with 11 bases lining up with TRBD1. Sample: PBMCs. The CDR3, as DNA: TGCAGCGTAGAGGGGACAGGGGGGGAGACCCAGTACTTC. Translated, it gives CSVEGTGGETQYF.